The 8 T cell receptor beta chains in this list originate from one sample, sequenced in a study of shared clonotypes between healthy human individuals. Clones were read by immunoSEQ multiplex PCR, and TCRdb kept only the in-frame ones, dropping some. Of fewer than 3 million clones detected, just under 95% appear once; the ten largest clones hold 0.37%. The specimen sequenced was naive CD4+ T cells from PBMCs. The subset denotes: CD45RA+ positively selected. The receptors derive from a young man in good health. Some clones in this sample may be carry-over from other donors' samples.

V and J are TRBV6-5 and TRBJ1-4; 8 bases line up with TRBD1. The V segment lost 4 bases and the J segment 5 bases; nucleotides outside the gene matches: 9. The CDR3 runs 16 residues. Germline-derived CDR1 and CDR2 are MNHEY and SVGAGI. In nucleotides, the CDR3 is TGTGCCAGCAGTTCCCCTCGACAGGGGACAAATGAAAAACTGTTTTTT. This encodes CASSSPRQGTNEKLFF.

The chain joins TRBV27 to TRBJ2-7; 10 positions match TRBD1. This CDR3 has 15 residues. With 4 bases clipped from V and 5 bases from J, the junction kept 8 bases outside the gene matches. Germline-derived CDR1 and CDR2 are MNHEY and SMNVEV (reference sequence). CDR3: CASSSQDRGTNEQYF. The CDR3 region has the DNA TGTGCCAGCAGTTCCCAGGACAGGGGGACGAACGAGCAGTACTTC.

This chain's CDR3 is CASRGMTRLSYEQYF. CDR3 sequence (DNA): TGTGCCAGCAGGGGGATGACTAGACTCTCCTACGAGCAGTACTTC. The chain employs TRBV11-2 and TRBJ2-7; a possible D gene is TRBD2 (6 bases). Germline values: CDR1 SGHAT, CDR2 FQNNGV. The CDR3 spans 15 residues. V was cut by 6 bases and J by 0 bases, with 15 bases left in between.

This clone is a singleton in its sample. The chain joins TRBV5-1 to TRBJ1-5; the D is unclear. V shed 4 bases and J shed 9 bases, with 17 bases lying between them. The CDR3 loop spans 14 amino acids. Germline V gives CDR1 SGHRS, CDR2 YFSETQ. The CDR3 nucleotides are TGCGCCAGCAGCCGCGATCCTGGGATTGGGCCCCAGCATTTT. Translating gives CASSRDPGIGPQHF.

The table lists this clone with a count of one. The chain recombines TRBV6-1 with TRBJ2-1; D may be TRBD2 (5 bases). Per germline, CDR1 MNHNS and CDR2 SASEGT. V was clipped by 5 bases and J by 4 bases, with 12 bases between them. This CDR3 has 14 residues. This CDR3 is CASSRAEVYNEQFF. For the CDR3, the DNA is TGTGCCAGCAGTAGGGCGGAGGTTTACAATGAGCAGTTCTTC.

This clone was counted a few times. The chain recombines TRBV30 with TRBJ1-2; tentative D call: TRBD1 (5 bases). This CDR3 is 11 amino acids long. The V end was cut by 8 bases, the J end by 3 bases, with 10 bases between. From germline, CDR1 is GTSNPN and CDR2 SVGIG (reference sequence). The CDR3 is CAGGGYYGYTF. The CDR3 bases are TGTGCCGGTGGGGGATACTATGGCTACACCTTC.

This clone appeared a single time. The DNA for the CDR3 is TGTGCCAGCAGTTTGGGCGGGGAGAGCTCCTACAATGAGCAGTTCTTC. It yields the protein CASSLGGESSYNEQFF. V usage is TRBV28 and J usage is TRBJ2-1; D may be TRBD2 (6 bases). V shed 3 bases and J shed 0 bases, with 12 bases lying between them. CDR1 is MDHEN and CDR2 is SYDVKM in the germline V gene. The CDR3 contains 16 residues.

This sequence joins TRBV2 and TRBJ1-1; D gene uncertain. V dropped 0 bases and J dropped 10 bases, with 12 bases sitting between them. This CDR3 has 13 residues. Germline V lookup: CDR1 SNHLY, CDR2 FYNNEI. In nucleotides, the CDR3 is TGTGCCAGCAGTGAAGCGCTTGGGATTTTAGCTTTCTTT. This gives the protein CASSEALGILAFF.